Below, 20 T cell receptor beta chains from the same sample are listed, as sequenced in a study of cytomegalovirus exposure and HLA in healthy donors (dated by TCRdb to the late 2010s). Libraries were made using the immunoSEQ multiplex PCR assay. For the multiplex PCR, a mixture combining 60 forward primers for TCR Vbeta segments and 13 reverse primers for TCR Jbeta segments was used. TCRdb obtained this table from immuneACCESS and retained in-frame rearrangements with V and J assigned. These tables miss some clones; where compared with another copy, unresolved V genes account for less than half of the shortfall, and the remainder is unexplained. The sample contains roughly 130,000 clones, around 57% of them found a single time. The ten largest clones add up to less than 2% of the sample. The sequencing input was PBMCs. All receptors derive from a male donor in good health and CMV-seronegative.

The chain has TRBV27 and TRBJ2-7; a weak D match, TRBD1 (5 bases). The CDR3 has 14 amino acids. Trimming took 5 bases from V and 6 from J, leaving 17 bases between them. From germline, CDR1 is MNHEY and CDR2 SMNVEV (reference sequence). In DNA, the CDR3 is TGTGCCAGCAGTCCCCTACTACAGGTTCCCGAGCAGTACTTC. Translating gives CASSPLLQVPEQYF.

J is TRBJ2-6 and V is TRBV5-1; TRBD1 matches at 7 bases. Per the germline V gene, CDR1 is SGHRS and CDR2 is YFSETQ. This CDR3 is built from 18 residues. V was clipped by 0 bases and J by 0 bases; unmatched bases: 6. CDR3 coding DNA: TGCGCCAGCAGCTTGGGGGGGACAGACTACTCTGGGGCCAACGTCCTGACTTTC. Amino acids: CASSLGGTDYSGANVLTF.

The chain combines TRBV7-3 with TRBJ2-5; D may be TRBD1 (5 bases). Germline V lookup: CDR1 SGHTA, CDR2 FQGTGA. This CDR3 is built from 13 residues. Deletions cut 4 bases from V and 0 bases from J, with 6 bases between. DNA of the CDR3: TGTGCCAGCAGCTCGACAGACCAAGAGACCCAGTACTTC. It translates to CASSSTDQETQYF.

The chain couples TRBV28 to TRBJ1-2; D is uncertain. Germline values: CDR1 MDHEN, CDR2 SYDVKM. The CDR3 runs 13 residues. Deletions cut 10 bases from V and 3 bases from J, with 15 bases between. The CDR3 coding sequence is TGTGCCAACCAAGACGGGAGGGACTATGGCTACACCTTC. Its protein product is CANQDGRDYGYTF.

The rearrangement links TRBV4-2 to TRBJ2-1, with 12 positions matching TRBD2. The CDR3 length is 17 residues. Germline V lookup: CDR1 LGHNA, CDR2 YNFKEQ. Unmatched junction bases numbered 6, after V lost 0 bases and J lost 6 bases. CDR3 in amino acids: CASSQDPLAGGGNEQFF. The DNA of the CDR3 is TGTGCCAGCAGCCAAGACCCACTAGCGGGGGGTGGCAATGAGCAGTTCTTC.

J is TRBJ1-5 and V is TRBV7-2; D gene unclear. Germline lookup yields CDR1 SGHTA and CDR2 FQGNSA. The length of the CDR3 is 15 residues. The V end was cut by 5 bases, the J end by 1 base, with 12 bases between. The CDR3 nucleotides read TGTGCCAGCAGCCCCGGACTTTTCAGCAATCAGCCCCAGCATTTT. Its translation: CASSPGLFSNQPQHF.

The CDR3 sequence: CASSFRVGADSNYGYTF. DNA for the CDR3: TGTGCCAGCAGCTTCCGGGTTGGCGCAGATTCTAACTATGGCTACACCTTC. This chain joins TRBV7-9 and TRBJ1-2; no reliable D call. The CDR3 sequence is 17 residues long. Looked up from germline, CDR1 is SEHNR and CDR2 is FQNEAQ (reference sequence). V shed 3 bases and J shed 0 bases, with 17 bases lying between them.

The V and J genes are TRBV7-3 and TRBJ2-7, with 7 bases fitting TRBD2. CDR3 length: 16 residues. V gave up 3 bases and J gave up 5 bases; unmatched junction bases: 13. The germline gives CDR1 SGHTA, CDR2 FQGTGA. Here the CDR3 DNA reads TGTGCCAGCAGCTTTCAACCCCGGGGGGAGATCGACGAGCAGTACTTC. Translated: CASSFQPRGEIDEQYF.

This clone was counted only a few times. The J gene is TRBJ2-5, the V gene TRBV5-4; TRBD2 aligns across 8 bases. Near its end, the DNA agrees better with TRBJ2-7, so the J call may be wrong. Germline assignment: CDR1 SGHNT and CDR2 YYREEE (reference sequence). The CDR3 loop spans 15 amino acids. The CDR3: CASSLSGTSSYEQYF. CDR3 bases: TGTGCCAGCAGCCTGTCCGGGACTAGCTCCTACGAGCAGTACTTC.

The V gene is TRBV7-9, the J gene TRBJ1-2; D not certain. Germline CDR1 is SEHNR and CDR2 is FQNEAQ (reference sequence). The CDR3 spans 14 residues. Trimming pared 5 bases from V and 2 bases from J, leaving 12 bases between. CDR3: CASSLLTGNYGYTF. In DNA, the CDR3 is TGTGCCAGCAGCCTCCTGACGGGAAACTATGGCTACACCTTC.

CDR3 loop: CASSEPWVGAGVGNQPQHF. CDR3 bases: TGCGCCAGCAGTGAGCCATGGGTAGGGGCAGGGGTGGGTAATCAGCCCCAGCATTTT. J is TRBJ1-5 and V is TRBV10-2, with D possibly matching TRBD1 (6 bases). The ends were cut back, 2 bases at V and 4 bases at J, with 24 bases in the middle. Germline lookup yields CDR1 WSHSY and CDR2 SAAADI. This CDR3 has 19 residues.

The chain uses TRBV9 and TRBJ2-2, with 7 bases that match TRBD2. The V gene end was trimmed by 6 bases and the J gene end by 7 bases; junction bases not matched to a gene: 15. The V gene's germline CDR1 is SGDLS and CDR2 YYNGEE. This CDR3 is 16 amino acids long. This CDR3 reads CASKSFGGGYVGELFF. CDR3 coding DNA: TGTGCCAGCAAATCATTTGGGGGGGGGTATGTCGGGGAGCTGTTTTTT. The full variable domain, with the rest looked up from reference TRBV9 and TRBJ2-2, is DSGVTQTPKHLITATGQRVTLRCSPRSGDLSVYWYQQSLDQGLQFLIQYYNGEERAKGNILERFSAQQFPDLHSELNLSSLELGDSALYFCASKSFGGGYVGELFFGEGSRLTVL.

This clone was counted once. The J gene is TRBJ2-5, the V gene TRBV4-1, with D hard to call. The CDR3 sequence is 14 residues long. Germline V gives CDR1 MGHRA, CDR2 YSYEKL. V was cut by 3 bases and J by 3 bases, with 11 bases left in between. DNA of the CDR3: TGCGCCAGCAGCCAGCGCGGCCAAAAAGAGACCCAGTACTTC. It codes for CASSQRGQKETQYF.

The chain employs TRBV6-6 and TRBJ2-5; D possibly corresponds to TRBD2 (6 bases). Germline V lookup: CDR1 MNHNY, CDR2 SVGAGI (reference sequence). The CDR3 has 14 amino acids. Trimming left V 2 bases short and J 4 bases short, with 11 bases between. The CDR3 region is CASSYRDGRETQYF. Here the CDR3 DNA reads TGTGCCAGCAGTTACCGGGACGGGAGAGAGACCCAGTACTTC.

The V and J genes are TRBV5-5 and TRBJ2-5; 7 bases line up with TRBD2. Germline V gene sequence: CDR1 SGHKS, CDR2 YYEKEE (reference sequence). This CDR3 has 16 residues. The junction had 9 bases not matched to a gene; V was cut back by 4 bases and J by 0 bases. The CDR3 here is CASSRFAGEYQETQYF. CDR3 nucleotides: TGTGCCAGCAGCCGATTCGCGGGGGAGTACCAAGAGACCCAGTACTTC.

This clone was seen a few times. CDR3 sequence reads: CASSLASLRDRGHEQYF. In DNA form, the CDR3 reads TGCGCCAGCAGCTTGGCCAGCCTCCGGGACAGGGGGCACGAGCAGTACTTC. The genes are TRBV5-1 and TRBJ2-7, with 12 nucleotides matching TRBD1. In germline, CDR1 is SGHRS, CDR2 YFSETQ. The trim removed 0 bases at V and 5 bases at J, leaving 9 bases unmatched. The CDR3 runs to 17 residues.

The chain joins TRBV2 to TRBJ1-2; D not resolved. V was shortened by 4 bases and J by 4 bases, with 16 bases between the two germline ends. The length of the CDR3 is 15 residues. Germline assignment: CDR1 SNHLY and CDR2 FYNNEI. The CDR3 coding sequence is TGTGCCAGCAGTGTTGGGTCCGGGTCGAGCTATGGCTACACCTTC. This translates into CASSVGSGSSYGYTF.

This clone appeared a single time. The chain has TRBV6-4 and TRBJ2-2; 9 bases line up with TRBD1. The germline V gene encodes CDR1 MRHNA and CDR2 SNTAGT. V dropped 6 bases and J dropped 7; count of bases not matched to a gene: 6. The CDR3 sequence is 14 residues long. CDR3 protein: CASSRDREVGELFF. Written as DNA, the CDR3 is TGTGCCAGCAGCCGGGACAGGGAGGTCGGGGAGCTGTTTTTT.

The chain is built from TRBV19 and TRBJ2-7; 7 nucleotides match TRBD1. Germline V CDR1 and CDR2: LNHDA, SQIVND (reference sequence). The CDR3 extends over 17 amino acids. V shed 5 bases, J shed 4 bases, and the junction held 17 bases outside the gene matches. Here the CDR3 DNA reads TGTGCCAGTAGTGGCTCTTTGCGACAGGGCAGGGGGTACGAGCAGTACTTC. Encoded protein: CASSGSLRQGRGYEQYF.

V is TRBV18 and J is TRBJ2-5; D ambiguous. Trimming left V 1 base short and J 2 bases short, with 11 bases between. CDR3 length: 15 residues. Germline-derived CDR1 and CDR2 are KGHSH and LQKENI. The CDR3 region is CASSPQNSLQETQYF. In nucleotides, the CDR3 is TGTGCCAGCTCACCACAGAACAGCCTACAAGAGACCCAGTACTTC.